This T cell receptor (beta chain) was profiled in a study of T cells in Graves' hyperthyroidism and ophthalmopathy. Between the trimmed V and J ends, which lost 0 bases and 8 bases, there was a span of 14 bases. Germline lookup yields CDR1 SGHRS and CDR2 YFSETQ. The CDR3 consists of 14 residues. Patients with uncontrolled infections, other autoimmune diseases, pregnancy or lactation were excluded. Study-wide findings and caveats: Most thyroid clonotypes expanded above 0.001 were also detected in blood.

Using RNA transcripts as the source, TCR beta CDR3 regions were amplified. Researchers ran a first-round RT-PCR on the TCR CDR3 using the HTBI primer set. TCRdb fed the multiplex PCR reads into MiXCR, producing one record per CDR3 protein. The table shows around 600,000 distinct CDR3 sequences, with about 14% occurring only once. This clonotype was picked up a small number of times. The antigen remains unidentified. The origin of this receptor is a woman aged 45-65 years with Graves' ophthalmopathy. The V gene is TRBV5-1, the J gene TRBJ1-2; a possible D gene is TRBD1 (6 bases). The sample was blood. Written as DNA, the CDR3 is TGCGCCAGCAGCTTGGAACCACAGGGCGGCGGCTACACCTTC. This translates into CASSLEPQGGGYTF.